The clone carrying this T cell receptor (beta chain) came up many times. What it recognizes is unknown. The data were obtained in a study of spatial heterogeneity in lung cancer. Study details: Tumor-region counts of TCR transcripts tracked strongly with a T cell module score from matched bulk RNA-seq. General study results and limits: It was found that expanded intratumoral alpha and beta TCR counts tracked tumor mutation counts.

V was clipped by 6 bases and J by 9 bases; unmatched bases: 10. CDR1 is LGHDT and CDR2 is YNNKEL in the germline V gene (reference sequence). This CDR3 comprises 14 residues. MiXCR, applied by TCRdb to the 5' RACE reads, yields one record per CDR3 protein. The data contain roughly 16,000 distinct CDR3 sequences, approximately 6.2% of them singletons. Time point noted: sample taken at primary tumor resection. The sequenced sample was lung tumor tissue, obtained at surgery. This receptor was identified in a male donor with early-stage non-small cell lung cancer. The chain combines TRBV3-1 with TRBJ2-1; 8 nucleotides line up with TRBD2. The CDR3 here is CASRPHGLAGEQFF. CDR3 coding DNA: TGTGCCAGCAGGCCGCACGGACTAGCTGGTGAGCAGTTCTTC.